A single sample gave rise to the 16 T cell receptor beta chains below, sequenced in a study of patients and donors after allogeneic stem cell transplantation. Using its own MiXCR run on the RT-PCR reads, TCRdb lists one record per CDR3 protein. The sample comprises roughly 960,000 distinct CDR3 sequences, about 20% of which are singletons, and 5% to 6.5% rests with the top ten. Sequencing was carried out using blood, either unsorted or a sorted T cell fraction (not recorded which). These receptors came from a human donor who was either an allogeneic HSCT recipient or a stem cell or donor lymphocyte infusion donor (not recorded which). It is not recorded whose cells these are; they may come from a transplant donor.

This clonotype was detected only a few times. The chain employs TRBV6-1 and TRBJ2-1; D is unresolved. This CDR3 has 14 amino acids. V lost 7 bases to trimming and J lost 8 bases, with 18 bases between them. The germline gives CDR1 MNHNS, CDR2 SASEGT. CDR3 nucleotides: TGTGCCAGCATTGGGGAACAAGTTTATGATGAGCAGTTCTTC. It translates to CASIGEQVYDEQFF.

In this sample, this clonotype turned up a few times. In nucleotides, the CDR3 is TGTGCCAGCAGCCCGGACAGGGGCTCCCTGAGGGCCAACGTCCTGACTTTC. This translates into CASSPDRGSLRANVLTF. V is TRBV5-4 and J is TRBJ2-6, with TRBD1 identical over 9 bases. Germline CDR1 reads SGHNT; CDR2 reads YYREEE (reference sequence). This CDR3 is 17 amino acids long. After removal of 4 bases from V and 5 bases from J, the junction contained 10 bases not matched to a gene.

J is TRBJ2-3 and V is TRBV29-1; D unresolved. Germline V gene lookup returns CDR1 SQVTM and CDR2 ANQGSEA. The CDR3 spans 18 residues. Trimming pared 0 bases from V and 0 bases from J, leaving 19 bases between. The CDR3, as DNA: TGCAGCGTTGAAGATCCCAACTTGATTAGCTCTAGCACAGATACGCAGTATTTT. Its translation: CSVEDPNLISSSTDTQYF.

The table lists this clonotype with a few counts. The chain links TRBV20-1 to TRBJ2-1; TRBD2 matches 13 bases. This CDR3 has 14 residues. J was trimmed by 8 bases and V by 5 bases; bases with no gene match: 6. CDR1 is DFQATT, CDR2 SNEGSKA, per germline (reference sequence). CDR3 amino acids: CSARGTSGVYEQFF. As DNA, the CDR3 is TGCAGTGCTCGCGGGACTAGCGGGGTGTATGAGCAGTTCTTC.

This clonotype was detected once. CDR3 in amino acids: CASSRVAGGVSYNEQFF. The DNA of the CDR3 is TGCGCCAGCAGCCGAGTAGCGGGGGGTGTTTCCTACAATGAGCAGTTCTTC. V usage is TRBV4-3 and J usage is TRBJ2-1; 10 nucleotides line up with TRBD2. Unmatched junction bases numbered 7, after V lost 4 bases and J lost 1 base. This CDR3 has 17 residues. In germline, CDR1 is LGHNA, CDR2 YSLEER.

This clonotype was seen a few times. The chain uses TRBV20-1 and TRBJ2-7; 8 bases match TRBD1. CDR1 is DFQATT, CDR2 SNEGSKA, per germline (reference sequence). The V gene end was trimmed by 3 bases and the J gene end by 1 base; junction bases not matched to a gene: 8. The CDR3 runs 15 residues. The CDR3 sequence: CSARPSTGESYEQYF. CDR3 bases: TGCAGTGCTAGGCCCTCGACAGGGGAGTCCTACGAGCAGTACTTC.

This clonotype was found many times. V and J are TRBV11-1 and TRBJ2-3; 9 bases map to TRBD2. Per germline, CDR1 SGHAT and CDR2 FQDESV (reference sequence). V trimming: 4 bases; J trimming: 1 base; junction bases outside the gene matches: 3. This CDR3 contains 15 residues. For the CDR3, the DNA is TGTGCCAGCAGCTCTCGACTAGCGGGCACAGATACGCAGTATTTT. Translated, it gives CASSSRLAGTDTQYF.

The sample holds a few counts of this clonotype. This chain links TRBV12-3 or TRBV12-4 with TRBJ1-2; 8 positions agree with TRBD1. The trim removed 6 bases at V and 7 bases at J, leaving 10 bases unmatched. The CDR3 runs 14 residues. CDR3 nucleotide sequence: TGTGCCAGCAGCCCCGCAGGGGGCGCTACTGGCTACACCTTC. It translates to CASSPAGGATGYTF.

This rearrangement joins TRBV29-1 to TRBJ1-1, with 7 nucleotides matching TRBD1. Trimming removed 6 bases from V and 3 bases from J; junction bases left unmatched: 13. This CDR3 has 15 residues. Germline V gene sequence: CDR1 SQVTM, CDR2 ANQGSEA. The DNA of the CDR3 is TGCAGCGTCCCAAGGGGGCAGGGTTTGTACACTGAAGCTTTCTTT. This encodes CSVPRGQGLYTEAFF.

The chain links TRBV20-1 to TRBJ2-3, with D maybe TRBD1 (5 bases). The germline V and J ends were trimmed by 6 bases and 4 bases, with 11 bases remaining between them. Per the germline V gene, CDR1 is DFQATT and CDR2 is SNEGSKA (reference sequence). The CDR3 runs 12 residues. The CDR3 bases are TGCAGTGCGCCGAAGACAGCAGATACGCAGTATTTT. The encoded protein is CSAPKTADTQYF.

This clonotype showed up just a few times. The rearrangement uses TRBV15 and TRBJ2-3; D perhaps matches TRBD2 (5 bases). Germline V gives CDR1 LNHNV, CDR2 YYDKDF (reference sequence). CDR3 length equals 16 residues. Trimming removed 2 bases at V and 2 bases at J, with 14 bases between. CDR3 in amino acids: CATSRMATSDTDTQYF. In DNA, the CDR3 is TGTGCCACCAGCAGAATGGCTACTAGTGACACAGATACGCAGTATTTT. Supplemented by reference TRBV15 and TRBJ2-3, the full variable domain reads DAMVIQNPRYQVTQFGKPVTLSCSQTLNHNVMYWYQQKSSQAPKLLFHYYDKDFNNEADTPDNFQSRRPNTSFCFLDIRSPGLGDTAMYLCATSRMATSDTDTQYFGPGTRLTVL.

This clonotype was observed a handful of times. The chain couples TRBV12-3 or TRBV12-4 to TRBJ1-6; 9 bases map to TRBD1. V lost 2 bases and J lost 8; bases outside the gene matches: 10. The CDR3 runs 17 residues. The CDR3, as DNA: TGTGCCAGCAGTTTAAGACTGGGACAGGGTTCGGATTCACCCCTCCACTTT. This codes for CASSLRLGQGSDSPLHF.

In its sample, this clonotype was seen a few times. The chain combines TRBV9 with TRBJ2-1, with 9 bases fitting TRBD2. CDR1 and CDR2 from the germline V gene are SGDLS and YYNGEE. V trimming: 0 bases; J trimming: 9 bases; junction bases outside the gene matches: 7. The CDR3 contains 15 residues. CDR3 sequence reads: CASSVETSGLGEQFF. The CDR3 DNA follows: TGTGCCAGCAGCGTAGAAACTAGCGGGTTGGGTGAGCAGTTCTTC. Filled out from reference TRBV9 and TRBJ2-1, the complete variable domain reads DSGVTQTPKHLITATGQRVTLRCSPRSGDLSVYWYQQSLDQGLQFLIQYYNGEERAKGNILERFSAQQFPDLHSELNLSSLELGDSALYFCASSVETSGLGEQFFGPGTRLTVL.

The chain has TRBV24-1 and TRBJ2-5, with 7 bases lining up with TRBD1. This CDR3 is built from 14 residues. Germline V gene lookup returns CDR1 KGHDR and CDR2 SFDVKD. The ends lost 4 bases at V and 4 bases at J; junction bases unmatched: 5. The CDR3 DNA reads TGTGCCACCAGTGAGTCGACAGGGAGAGAGACCCAGTACTTC. Translating gives CATSESTGRETQYF.

The chain employs TRBV4-3 and TRBJ1-1; D gene ambiguous. CDR1 is LGHNA and CDR2 is YSLEER in the germline V gene. V lost 3 bases to trimming and J lost 4 bases, with 12 bases between them. The CDR3 runs to 14 residues. The CDR3 DNA follows: TGCGCCAGCAGCCATAAGAACGGCCCCACTGAAGCTTTCTTT. As protein: CASSHKNGPTEAFF.

V usage is TRBV6-1 and J usage is TRBJ2-7; the D is unclear. CDR3 length: 11 residues. CDR1 and CDR2 from the germline V gene are MNHNS and SASEGT. V lost 6 bases and J 3 bases, leaving 6 bases between the germline ends. The CDR3 DNA reads TGTGCCAGCAGGATTGACTACGAGCAGTACTTC. It translates to CASRIDYEQYF.